The 31 T cell receptor beta chains below come from one sample, sequenced in a study of blood T cell repertoires in COVID-19. Method: immunoSEQ multiplex PCR; TCRdb's copy keeps in-frame clones and lacks some. This sample has 200,000 to 250,000 clones; roughly 88% occur once, and the top ten carry roughly 14%. The sequencing sample was made of PBMCs or T cells enriched from blood (not recorded which). These receptors all stem from a woman aged 45-65 years with acute COVID-19.

The DNA for the CDR3 is TGTGCCACCCGGGGTAGCGGGTCGAATGAGCAGTTCTTC. Translating it yields CATRGSGSNEQFF. The chain combines TRBV24-1 with TRBJ2-1; 7 bases agree with TRBD2. The CDR3 has 13 amino acids. The V gene end was trimmed by 9 bases and the J gene end by 7 bases; junction bases not matched to a gene: 8. Germline lookup yields CDR1 KGHDR and CDR2 SFDVKD.

V and J are TRBV30 and TRBJ2-1; 9 nucleotides match TRBD2. CDR1 GTSNPN and CDR2 SVGIG come from the germline V gene (reference sequence). V gave up 1 base and J gave up 8 bases; unmatched junction bases: 6. The CDR3 length is 14 residues. The CDR3 spells CAWSDSGRRYEQFF. In DNA form, the CDR3 reads TGTGCCTGGAGTGACAGCGGGAGGAGGTATGAGCAGTTCTTC.

The rearrangement joins TRBV5-1 to TRBJ1-1; 7 bases map to TRBD1. The CDR3 has 14 residues. Unmatched junction bases numbered 9, after V lost 4 bases and J lost 6 bases. CDR1 and CDR2 from the germline V gene are SGHRS and YFSETQ. This chain's CDR3 is CASSLTGWAAEAFF. The DNA for the CDR3 is TGCGCCAGCAGCCTGACAGGGTGGGCAGCTGAAGCTTTCTTT.

The genes are TRBV21-1 and TRBJ2-1; the table gives TRBD1 as D, unverified against the DNA. TRBV21-1 is a pseudogene segment. The CDR3 is 15 residues long. The DNA for the CDR3 is TGTGCCAGCCGGATTGGGACAGGGGAAAGGAATGAGCAGTTCTTC. The encoded protein is CASRIGTGERNEQFF.

This chain connects TRBV6-2 or TRBV6-3 to TRBJ2-7, with 7 bases identical to TRBD2. Per the germline V gene, CDR1 is MNHEY and CDR2 is SVGEGT. J lost 5 bases, V lost 2 bases, and 9 bases had no gene match. The CDR3 extends over 15 amino acids. The CDR3 loop reads CASSYTLRERNEQYF. In DNA form, the CDR3 reads TGTGCCAGCAGTTACACCCTGCGGGAGCGGAACGAGCAGTACTTC.

The rearrangement links TRBV11-2 to TRBJ1-2; unclear D gene. Trimming took off 2 bases at V and 10 bases at J, with 8 bases between the two ends. The CDR3 loop spans 11 amino acids. Germline-derived CDR1 and CDR2 are SGHAT and FQNNGV. The CDR3 DNA reads as TGTGCCAGCAGCTTAATGTCTTCCTACACCTTC. This translates into CASSLMSSYTF.

This clone was observed a single time. The chain uses TRBV27 and TRBJ1-1; 10 bases are a match to TRBD1. The CDR3 consists of 13 residues. Germline loops: CDR1 MNHEY, CDR2 SMNVEV (reference sequence). Unmatched junction bases numbered 9, after V lost 6 bases and J lost 11 bases. CDR3 loop: CASRMTGGAAAFF. The CDR3 DNA reads TGTGCCAGCAGGATGACAGGGGGCGCCGCGGCTTTCTTT.

The chain joins TRBV6-2 or TRBV6-3 to TRBJ2-1, with 14 positions matching TRBD2. The V gene's germline CDR1 is MNHEY and CDR2 SVGEGT. The ends lost 5 bases at V and 8 bases at J; junction bases unmatched: 14. The CDR3 consists of 18 residues. The CDR3 protein is CASSAILRLAGGPYEQFF. DNA for the CDR3: TGTGCCAGCAGTGCGATCCTCAGACTAGCGGGAGGGCCCTATGAGCAGTTCTTC.

The genes are TRBV5-1 and TRBJ2-3; 11 bases are a match to TRBD2. In germline, CDR1 is SGHRS, CDR2 YFSETQ. The CDR3 has 14 residues. The ends lost 4 bases at V and 3 bases at J; junction bases unmatched: 1. The CDR3 sequence is CASSRTSGTDTQYF. The CDR3 bases are TGCGCCAGCAGCAGGACTAGCGGGACAGATACGCAGTATTTT.

Turning to this clone: Relative to the germline gene, one junction end is altered; a read error may explain this. The chain is built from TRBV18 and TRBJ2-3, with 9 bases matching TRBD1. The CDR3 totals 15 residues. Germline assignment: CDR1 KGHSH and CDR2 LQKENI. In nucleotides, the CDR3 is TGTGCCAGCTCCCCACGGGACAGGGCCACAGATACGCAGTATTTT. This codes for CASSPRDRATDTQYF.

This sequence joins TRBV6-2 or TRBV6-3 and TRBJ2-1; a weak D match, TRBD1 (6 bases). The length of the CDR3 is 12 residues. With 6 bases removed from V and 4 bases from J, the gap between germline ends came to 7 bases. CDR1 MNHEY and CDR2 SVGEGT come from the germline V gene. DNA for the CDR3: TGTGCCAGCAGCGACAGGTACAATGAGCAGTTCTTC. It encodes CASSDRYNEQFF.

The chain uses TRBV7-2 and TRBJ2-1; D possibly corresponds to TRBD2 (6 bases). The germline gives CDR1 SGHTA, CDR2 FQGNSA. With 4 bases removed from V and 15 bases from J, the gap between germline ends came to 19 bases. The CDR3 contains 13 residues. CDR3 in amino acids: CASSSSPGLMGFF. In nucleotides, the CDR3 is TGTGCCAGCAGCTCATCACCGGGACTCATGGGGTTCTTC.

The chain has TRBV4-3 and TRBJ2-2, with 13 bases matching TRBD2. Per germline, CDR1 LGHNA and CDR2 YSLEER. Trimming cost V 1 base and J 7 bases; bases outside gene matches: 6. This CDR3 region has 17 residues. CDR3 in DNA: TGCGCCAGCAGCCAAGCTTGGACTAGCGGGAGTTACGGGGAGCTGTTTTTT. Translation gives CASSQAWTSGSYGELFF.

This rearrangement joins TRBV7-2 to TRBJ2-7; the match to TRBD2 covers 10 bases. J lost 3 bases, V lost 4 bases, and 6 bases had no gene match. The CDR3 loop spans 15 amino acids. Germline V gene data show CDR1 as SGHTA and CDR2 as FQGNSA. This chain's CDR3 is CASSSGVAGGYEQYF. CDR3 coding DNA: TGTGCCAGCAGCTCAGGGGTAGCGGGAGGCTACGAGCAGTACTTC.

The chain uses TRBV7-3 and TRBJ2-5; TRBD2 agrees at 12 bases. The CDR3 is made up of 16 amino acids. V dropped 5 bases and J dropped 2; count of bases not matched to a gene: 6. The V gene's germline CDR1 is SGHTA and CDR2 FQGTGA. The CDR3 DNA reads as TGTGCCAGCAGCCCCTCCGGACTAGCGGGGCAAGAGACCCAGTACTTC. As protein: CASSPSGLAGQETQYF.

This sequence joins TRBV30 and TRBJ1-2; D is uncertain. V was trimmed by 0 bases and J by 1 base, leaving 9 bases between them. The CDR3 covers 14 residues. Looked up from germline, CDR1 is GTSNPN and CDR2 is SVGIG (reference sequence). The CDR3 DNA reads TGTGCCTGGAGTGTTCCCGGGGATAACTATGGCTACACCTTC. It encodes CAWSVPGDNYGYTF.

The V call is TRBV27, the J call TRBJ1-1; D is unclear. Germline V gene data show CDR1 as MNHEY and CDR2 as SMNVEV (reference sequence). V was trimmed by 3 bases and J by 2 bases, leaving 7 bases between them. CDR3 size: 13 residues. In nucleotides, the CDR3 is TGTGCCAGCAGTTTGAATAGAAACACTGAAGCTTTCTTT. Translated, it gives CASSLNRNTEAFF.

The chain is built from TRBV28 and TRBJ2-7, with TRBD2 identical over 11 bases. The length of the CDR3 is 18 residues. The germline gives CDR1 MDHEN, CDR2 SYDVKM. Trimming at V came to 5 bases and at J to 6 bases, leaving 18 bases not matched to a gene. The CDR3 coding sequence is TGTGCCAGCAGTCCCAGCGGACCAAGTAGCGGGAGGGCCGCCGAGCAGTACTTC. Its protein product is CASSPSGPSSGRAAEQYF.

The gene calls are TRBV9 and TRBJ1-2, with D possibly being TRBD1 (6 bases). CDR1 is SGDLS and CDR2 is YYNGEE in the germline V gene. The CDR3 is 17 amino acids. V dropped 3 bases and J dropped 0 bases, with 18 bases sitting between them. In nucleotides, the CDR3 is TGTGCCAGCAGCGCCCTTGGACAGTCGCTAGCTAACTATGGCTACACCTTC. Translating gives CASSALGQSLANYGYTF. Full variable domain (missing parts from reference TRBV9 and TRBJ1-2): DSGVTQTPKHLITATGQRVTLRCSPRSGDLSVYWYQQSLDQGLQFLIQYYNGEERAKGNILERFSAQQFPDLHSELNLSSLELGDSALYFCASSALGQSLANYGYTFGSGTRLTVV.

This rearrangement joins TRBV9 to TRBJ1-2, with 9 bases fitting TRBD1. The CDR3 is 13 amino acids. Germline V gives CDR1 SGDLS, CDR2 YYNGEE. The trim removed 3 bases at V and 3 bases at J, leaving 0 bases unmatched. The CDR3 loop reads CASSGQGDYGYTF. The CDR3 DNA sequence: TGTGCCAGCAGCGGACAGGGGGACTATGGCTACACCTTC.

The chain is built from TRBV7-2 and TRBJ1-5; 7 bases line up with TRBD1. The junction had 7 bases not matched to a gene; V was cut back by 2 bases and J by 6 bases. This CDR3 contains 15 residues. From germline, CDR1 is SGHTA and CDR2 FQGNSA. The CDR3 DNA reads TGTGCCAGCAGCTTAACACAGGGGTCAGGTCAGCCCCAGCATTTT. This gives the protein CASSLTQGSGQPQHF.

The rearrangement joins TRBV19 to TRBJ2-1; TRBD2 matches at 8 bases. CDR3 size: 13 residues. Germline lookup yields CDR1 LNHDA and CDR2 SQIVND (reference sequence). V shed 10 bases and J 4 bases; nucleotides not matched to a gene: 6. CDR3 DNA sequence: TGTGCCACCCAGCGGGAGTGGTACAATGAGCAGTTCTTC. Residues: CATQREWYNEQFF.

CDR3 nucleotide sequence: TGTGCCAGCTCGGGGACAGCCAGCTATGGCAATCAGCCCCAGCATTTT. Translated, it gives CASSGTASYGNQPQHF. The chain carries TRBV5-5 and TRBJ1-5, with 7 bases aligning to TRBD1. The germline V gene has CDR1 SGHKS and CDR2 YYEKEE (reference sequence). The V and J ends lost 7 bases and 2 bases, in that order; junction bases with no gene match: 12. The CDR3 is made up of 16 amino acids.

This sequence joins TRBV6-2 or TRBV6-3 and TRBJ2-5; tentatively, D is TRBD2 (7 bases). Trimming removed 6 bases from V and 13 bases from J, with 18 bases in between. The germline V gene has CDR1 MNHEY and CDR2 SVGEGT. This CDR3 comprises 12 residues. CDR3 DNA sequence: TGTGCCAGCAGCCGAGGCGGGGGCCGGGCGTACTTC. This encodes CASSRGGGRAYF.

The chain combines TRBV7-2 with TRBJ2-1; 9 bases match TRBD2. The CDR3 totals 16 residues. The ends lost 7 bases at V and 8 bases at J; junction bases unmatched: 15. Germline V CDR1 and CDR2: SGHTA, FQGNSA. The CDR3 sequence is CASTGRGLAGFDEQFF. CDR3 DNA sequence: TGTGCCAGCACCGGACGGGGGCTAGCGGGATTCGATGAGCAGTTCTTC.

This chain uses TRBV21-1 with TRBJ2-1; the table calls TRBD2, which could not be checked here. TRBV21-1 is assigned pseudogene status. This CDR3 has 19 amino acids. The CDR3 nucleotides read TGTGCCAGCAGCAAAGGAACCGGGAGCCCGAAAGGAGATGCCGATGAGCAGTTCTTC. Its protein is CASSKGTGSPKGDADEQFF.

This clone was detected once. V and J are TRBV18 and TRBJ2-7; maybe TRBD2 (6 bases). Per the germline V gene, CDR1 is KGHSH and CDR2 is LQKENI. Trimming shortened V by 3 bases and J by 3 bases, and 12 bases separated the two germline ends. The CDR3 runs 14 residues. CDR3 coding DNA: TGTGCCAGCTCACCCCCGGGGGTTGACTACGAGCAGTACTTC. Translation gives CASSPPGVDYEQYF.

The J gene is TRBJ2-7, the V gene TRBV5-4; TRBD1 might be the D (5 bases). The CDR3 spans 13 residues. Germline loops: CDR1 SGHNT, CDR2 YYREEE (reference sequence). The germline V and J ends were trimmed by 2 bases and 2 bases, with 8 bases remaining between them. CDR3 nucleotide sequence: TGTGCCAGCAGCTTTTGGGGCGCCTACGAGCAGTACTTC. It codes for CASSFWGAYEQYF.

This clone has just one count. The V call is TRBV21-1, the J call TRBJ2-1; the table names TRBD1, a call not compared with the DNA. TRBV21-1 is assigned pseudogene status. The length of the CDR3 is 16 residues. The CDR3: CASSKTVGQGYNEQFF. The CDR3 DNA is TGTGCCAGCAGCAAAACCGTGGGACAGGGATACAATGAGCAGTTCTTC.

This chain links TRBV5-5 with TRBJ2-3; 7 nucleotides line up with TRBD2. J lost 2 bases, V lost 5 bases, and 8 bases had no gene match. CDR1 and CDR2 from the germline V gene are SGHKS and YYEKEE (reference sequence). CDR3 length: 15 residues. CDR3 loop: CASSTGTTTTDTQYF. In DNA, the CDR3 is TGTGCCAGCAGTACCGGGACTACTACCACAGATACGCAGTATTTT. Drawing the rest from reference TRBV5-5 and TRBJ2-3, the complete variable domain is DAGVTQSPTHLIKTRGQQVTLRCSPISGHKSVSWYQQVLGQGPQFIFQYYEKEERGRGNFPDRFSARQFPNYSSELNVNALLLGDSALYLCASSTGTTTTDTQYFGPGTRLTVL.

This chain joins TRBV25-1 and TRBJ1-2, with D perhaps matching TRBD1 (6 bases). V lost 3 bases to trimming and J lost 7 bases, with 9 bases between them. The CDR3 spans 12 residues. CDR1 is MGHDK and CDR2 is SYGVNS in the germline V gene. The CDR3 region has the DNA TGTGCCAGCAGTGACAGGGGTGGTGGCTACACCTTC. It encodes CASSDRGGGYTF.